The clone carrying this T cell receptor beta chain was picked up many times. Its antigen is not known. This may come from a read error, since a much larger clone is one base off. Uniform node negativity on CT and PET/CT characterised the cohort, and no patient had undergone prior chemotherapy or radiotherapy or presented other malignancies. TCR beta CDR3 was amplified from genomic DNA by two-round multiplex PCR. First-round PCR, the initial amplification, used primers specific to each TRBV and TRBJ gene. TCRdb passed the multiplex PCR reads through MiXCR, listing each CDR3 protein once. The sample includes fewer than 40,000 distinct CDR3 sequences, around 30% of them seen just once. This CDR3 contains 15 residues. Germline V CDR1 and CDR2: GTSNPN, SVGIG (reference sequence). The data are from a study of prognosis after radiotherapy for stage I lung cancer. At the level of the study: Therapy given concurrently with stereotactic body radiotherapy reached no patient.

The study's findings and limits: Reportedly, the usage of TRBV and TRBJ genes was not the same in patients with and without metastases.

This TCR came from a donor over 45 with non-small cell lung cancer. The chain couples TRBV30 to TRBJ1-2, with 8 bases that match TRBD1. The source material was PBMCs, sampled before or after stereotactic body radiation therapy (not recorded which). The CDR3 sequence is CAWSVPGGSSYGHTF. The CDR3 DNA follows: TGTGCCTGGAGTGTACCAGGGGGCAGTAGCTATGGCCACACCTTC. The variable domain in full, completed from reference TRBV30 and TRBJ1-2, reads SQTIHQWPATLVQPVGSPLSLECTVEGTSNPNLYWYRQAAGRGLQLLFYSVGIGQISSEVPQNLSASRPQDRQFILSSKKLLLSDSGFYLCAWSVPGGSSYGHTFGSGTRLTVV.